This passage covers 20 T cell receptor beta chains from one sample sequenced in a study of molecular identifiers for immune sequencing clone quantification. One entry per CDR3 protein results from TCRdb running MiXCR on the PCR reads. The data contain about 500,000 distinct CDR3 sequences, 20% to 25% of them singletons. The sample taken for sequencing was naive CD8+ T cells from blood, with Jurkat cell RNA spiked in. Subset meaning: FACS-sorted CD8+CD4-CCR7+CD45RA+ naive T cells. The receptors come from a human donor in good health. Some libraries in this study had Jurkat cell RNA spiked in.

This clonotype was found many times. Written as DNA, the CDR3 is TGTGCCAGCAGCCCAATGGGGGGACAGTCCTACGAGCAGTACTTC. Translated: CASSPMGGQSYEQYF. The chain employs TRBV7-3 and TRBJ2-7, with D tentatively TRBD1 (7 bases). The CDR3 has 15 amino acids. Germline V lookup: CDR1 SGHTA, CDR2 FQGTGA. V lost 5 bases, J lost 1 base, and 15 bases lay in between.

This clonotype has only a few counts. The J gene is TRBJ1-2, the V gene TRBV9; D not certain. Between the trimmed V and J ends, which lost 0 bases and 2 bases, there was a span of 5 bases. The CDR3 contains 13 residues. Germline lookup yields CDR1 SGDLS and CDR2 YYNGEE. The CDR3 nucleotides read TGTGCCAGCAGCGTAGCACAGAACTATGGCTACACCTTC. Protein sequence: CASSVAQNYGYTF.

Comment on this clonotype: A read error may be the cause here, since a much bigger clone is one base away. In this CDR3 the conserved last residue, phenylalanine or tryptophan, is missing, so a read error is likely. The chain recombines TRBV12-3 or TRBV12-4 with TRBJ2-3, with TRBD2 identical over 8 bases. V shed 5 bases, J shed 6 bases, and the junction held 10 bases outside the gene matches. The CDR3 has 15 residues. Written as DNA, the CDR3 is TGTGCCAGCAGTACCCACGGGGGGGTTAGCGATACGCAGTATCTT. Translating it yields CASSTHGGVSDTQYL.

The gene calls are TRBV12-3 or TRBV12-4 and TRBJ2-1; 10 nucleotides line up with TRBD2. CDR3 length: 18 residues. The ends lost 3 bases at V and 5 bases at J; junction bases unmatched: 13. The DNA of the CDR3 is TGTGCCAGCAGTTTGAACCCCCCCTCGAGCGGGAGGGACAATGAGCAGTTCTTC. This gives the protein CASSLNPPSSGRDNEQFF.

This clonotype was seen many times. V gene TRBV19 combines with J gene TRBJ2-7; TRBD1 matches 8 bases. J gave up 2 bases and V 6 bases, and 9 bases lay outside the gene matches. Per the germline V gene, CDR1 is LNHDA and CDR2 is SQIVND (reference sequence). The CDR3 has 15 residues. CDR3 in DNA: TGTGCCAGTAGACCTTGGTCCAGGGGGCCCTACGAGCAGTACTTC. Translation gives CASRPWSRGPYEQYF.

This clonotype appeared a few times. This rearrangement joins TRBV5-1 to TRBJ1-1; 7 bases are shared with TRBD1. Germline CDR1 and CDR2: SGHRS and YFSETQ. The CDR3 is made up of 16 amino acids. Trimming at V came to 1 base and at J to 2 bases, leaving 8 bases not matched to a gene. The CDR3 DNA sequence: TGCGCCAGCAGCTTGTTCTCGGGACAGCCAAACACTGAAGCTTTCTTT. This translates into CASSLFSGQPNTEAFF. Filled out from reference TRBV5-1 and TRBJ1-1, the complete variable domain reads KAGVTQTPRYLIKTRGQQVTLSCSPISGHRSVSWYQQTPGQGLQFLFEYFSETQRNKGNFPGRFSGRQFSNSRSEMNVSTLELGDSALYLCASSLFSGQPNTEAFFGQGTRLTVV.

This clonotype came up many times. The V call is TRBV4-3, the J call TRBJ2-3, with unresolved D. Germline V CDR1 and CDR2: LGHNA, YSLEER. Trimming took 0 bases from V and 6 from J, leaving 13 bases between them. The CDR3 is made up of 15 amino acids. The DNA of the CDR3 is TGCGCCAGCAGCCAAGATTACCCCATGGGGGATACGCAGTATTTT. It is translated as CASSQDYPMGDTQYF.

This clonotype was counted a few times. The genes are TRBV10-3 and TRBJ1-1; TRBD1 agrees at 7 bases. This CDR3 has 12 amino acids. CDR1 is ENHRY, CDR2 SYGVKD, per germline. V was pared by 6 bases and J by 6 bases, with 4 bases of the junction left unmatched. For the CDR3, the DNA is TGTGCCATCAGCACAGGGGCGCCTGAAGCTTTCTTT. This sequence encodes CAISTGAPEAFF.

This clonotype has just a few counts. J is TRBJ2-7 and V is TRBV11-2; 11 nucleotides line up with TRBD2. Germline V gives CDR1 SGHAT, CDR2 FQNNGV. After removal of 4 bases from V and 5 bases from J, the junction contained 1 base not matched to a gene. CDR3 length equals 13 residues. CDR3 nucleotides: TGTGCCAGCAGCTATAGCGGGAGGGACGAGCAGTACTTC. Translating it yields CASSYSGRDEQYF.

This clonotype was seen ten or more times. V is TRBV9 and J is TRBJ2-3; perhaps TRBD1 as D (5 bases). Germline CDR1 SGDLS, CDR2 YYNGEE. CDR3 length: 16 residues. The V and J ends lost 4 bases and 5 bases respectively, with 20 bases between them. The DNA of the CDR3 is TGTGCCAGCAGCACGACCCTGGACACCTCAGAAGATACGCAGTATTTT. Translating gives CASSTTLDTSEDTQYF.

This clonotype was found a few times. V gene TRBV20-1 combines with J gene TRBJ2-3; TRBD1 agrees at 7 bases. The trim removed 6 bases at V and 6 bases at J, leaving 6 bases unmatched. The V gene's germline CDR1 is DFQATT and CDR2 SNEGSKA (reference sequence). This CDR3 contains 12 residues. CDR3 sequence (DNA): TGCAGTGCCCGACAGGGAATCGATACGCAGTATTTT. It encodes CSARQGIDTQYF.

In this sample, this clonotype turned up many times. The CDR3 is CASSPRPDSGYTDTQYF. Written as DNA, the CDR3 is TGTGCCAGCAGCCCCCGACCGGACAGCGGGTACACAGATACGCAGTATTTT. The chain is built from TRBV14 and TRBJ2-3; either TRBD1 or TRBD2 may fit D (6 bases each). The CDR3 totals 17 residues. The V gene lost 4 bases and the J gene lost 2 bases, with 19 bases spanning the gap. Germline V gene sequence: CDR1 SGHDN, CDR2 FVKESK.

There are a few counts of this clonotype. This chain joins TRBV4-3 and TRBJ2-1; 7 nucleotides agree with TRBD2. This CDR3 region has 17 residues. Germline-derived CDR1 and CDR2 are LGHNA and YSLEER. V lost 1 base, J lost 3 bases, and 9 bases stayed unmatched. DNA of the CDR3: TGCGCCAGCAGCCAAGTTGCGGGGGTGGGAGACTACAATGAGCAGTTCTTC. Residues: CASSQVAGVGDYNEQFF.

This chain joins TRBV11-2 and TRBJ1-1, with D perhaps TRBD1 (6 bases). The CDR3 loop spans 15 amino acids. Looked up from germline, CDR1 is SGHAT and CDR2 is FQNNGV. Trimming stripped 5 bases from V and 1 base from J, with 14 bases between. CDR3 DNA sequence: TGTGCCAGCAGCCAAGTTCTACAGGGGAACACTGAAGCTTTCTTT. The encoded protein is CASSQVLQGNTEAFF.

This clonotype was detected ten times or more. This chain uses TRBV7-2 with TRBJ1-4; D is possibly TRBD1 (6 bases). Germline V gene data show CDR1 as SGHTA and CDR2 as FQGNSA. Trimming cost V 4 bases and J 0 bases, with 15 bases left between them. The length of the CDR3 is 17 residues. The DNA of the CDR3 is TGTGCCAGCAGCTCCTTTGGGACAATAGCAACTAATGAAAAACTGTTTTTT. Translating gives CASSSFGTIATNEKLFF.

There are a few counts of this clonotype. The chain has TRBV4-3 and TRBJ2-7; D call uncertain. CDR1 is LGHNA and CDR2 is YSLEER in the germline V gene. The V end lost 1 base, the J end lost 3 bases, and 13 bases lay between the germline ends. This CDR3 is built from 15 residues. The CDR3 reads CASSQGVMGIYEQYF. CDR3 nucleotide sequence: TGCGCCAGCAGCCAAGGAGTTATGGGAATCTACGAGCAGTACTTC.

The rearrangement joins TRBV3-1 to TRBJ2-7; weak D call: TRBD1 (5 bases). CDR3 length: 14 residues. From germline, CDR1 is LGHDT and CDR2 YNNKEL (reference sequence). The V and J ends lost 4 bases and 0 bases respectively, with 10 bases between them. CDR3 residues: CASSPGRASYEQYF. The DNA of the CDR3 is TGTGCCAGCAGCCCCGGCAGGGCCTCCTACGAGCAGTACTTC.

The gene calls are TRBV6-5 and TRBJ2-7, with 9 bases that match TRBD1. J gave up 6 bases and V 7 bases, and 10 bases lay outside the gene matches. The CDR3 contains 14 residues. Germline assignment: CDR1 MNHEY and CDR2 SVGAGI. The CDR3 coding sequence is TGTGCCAGCAAAGCCCGGGACAGGGTAGGCGAGCAGTACTTC. Amino acid sequence: CASKARDRVGEQYF.

This clonotype was detected many times. The chain recombines TRBV4-2 with TRBJ1-6; 8 positions match TRBD1. This CDR3 has 16 amino acids. The ends lost 1 base at V and 7 bases at J; junction bases unmatched: 6. Germline assignment: CDR1 LGHNA and CDR2 YNFKEQ. The CDR3 here is CASSQVLTGGNSPLHF. The DNA of the CDR3 is TGTGCCAGCAGCCAAGTCCTAACAGGGGGAAATTCACCCCTCCACTTT.

Comments on this clonotype: It may be a read error: a sequence one base away is much more abundant. The gene calls are TRBV5-1 and TRBJ2-2; D perhaps matches TRBD2 (6 bases). The CDR3 runs 16 residues. The germline V gene encodes CDR1 SGHRS and CDR2 YFSETQ. CDR3: CTSSLNPLGGTGELFF. The CDR3 DNA follows: TGCACCAGCAGCTTGAATCCCCTTGGAGGGACCGGGGAGCTGTTTTTT.